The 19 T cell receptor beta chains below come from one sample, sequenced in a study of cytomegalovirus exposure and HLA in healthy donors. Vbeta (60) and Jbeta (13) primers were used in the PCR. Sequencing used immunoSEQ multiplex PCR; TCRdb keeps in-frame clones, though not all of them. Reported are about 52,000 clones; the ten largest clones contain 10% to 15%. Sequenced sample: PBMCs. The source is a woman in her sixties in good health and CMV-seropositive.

CDR3 residues: CASSLRGPYSYEQYF. The CDR3 nucleotides read TGTGCCAGCAGCCTCCGAGGGCCCTATTCCTACGAGCAGTACTTC. The chain couples TRBV27 to TRBJ2-7; D perhaps matches TRBD2 (5 bases). Germline-derived CDR1 and CDR2 are MNHEY and SMNVEV (reference sequence). Trimming took off 6 bases at V and 1 base at J, with 16 bases between the two ends. The CDR3 loop spans 15 amino acids.

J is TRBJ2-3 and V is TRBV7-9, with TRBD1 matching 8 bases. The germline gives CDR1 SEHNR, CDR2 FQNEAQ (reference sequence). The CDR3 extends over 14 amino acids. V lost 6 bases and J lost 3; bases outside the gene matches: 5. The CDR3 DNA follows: TGTGCCAGCAGAACGGACAGGGTGACAGATACGCAGTATTTT. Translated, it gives CASRTDRVTDTQYF. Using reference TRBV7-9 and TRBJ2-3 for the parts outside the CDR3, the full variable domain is DTGVSQNPRHKITKRGQNVTFRCDPISEHNRLYWYRQTLGQGPEFLTYFQNEAQLEKSRLLSDRFSAERPKGSFSTLEIQRTEQGDSAMYLCASRTDRVTDTQYFGPGTRLTVL.

CDR3 in amino acids: CASSPGTGDYGYTF. CDR3 DNA sequence: TGTGCCAGCAGCCCTGGGACAGGGGACTATGGCTACACCTTC. The chain joins TRBV7-2 to TRBJ1-2, with 10 positions matching TRBD1. Germline V CDR1 and CDR2: SGHTA, FQGNSA. After removal of 5 bases from V and 3 bases from J, the junction contained 3 bases not matched to a gene. This CDR3 has 14 amino acids.

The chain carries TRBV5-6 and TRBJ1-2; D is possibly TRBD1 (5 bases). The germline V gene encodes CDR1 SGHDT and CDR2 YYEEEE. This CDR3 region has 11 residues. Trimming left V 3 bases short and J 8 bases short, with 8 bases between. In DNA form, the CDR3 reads TGTGCCAGCAGCTGGGGCGTAGGCTACACCTTC. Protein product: CASSWGVGYTF.

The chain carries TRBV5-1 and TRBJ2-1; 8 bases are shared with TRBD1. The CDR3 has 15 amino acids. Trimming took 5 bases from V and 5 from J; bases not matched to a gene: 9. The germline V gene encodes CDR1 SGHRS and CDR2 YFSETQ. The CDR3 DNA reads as TGCGCCAGCAGTCAAACCGGGACAGGAAACAATGAGCAGTTCTTC. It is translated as CASSQTGTGNNEQFF.

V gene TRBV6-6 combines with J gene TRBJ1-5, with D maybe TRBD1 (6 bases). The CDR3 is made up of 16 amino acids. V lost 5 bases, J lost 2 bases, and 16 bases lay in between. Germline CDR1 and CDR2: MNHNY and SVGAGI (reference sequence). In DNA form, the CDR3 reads TGTGCCAGCAGTCCCCACAGGGAAGGGGGCAATCAGCCCCAGCATTTT. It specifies CASSPHREGGNQPQHF.

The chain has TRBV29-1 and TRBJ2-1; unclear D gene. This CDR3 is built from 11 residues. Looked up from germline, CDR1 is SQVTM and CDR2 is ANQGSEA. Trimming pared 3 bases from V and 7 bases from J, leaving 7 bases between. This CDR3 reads CSVDPANEQFF. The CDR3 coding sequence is TGCAGCGTTGATCCCGCGAATGAGCAGTTCTTC.

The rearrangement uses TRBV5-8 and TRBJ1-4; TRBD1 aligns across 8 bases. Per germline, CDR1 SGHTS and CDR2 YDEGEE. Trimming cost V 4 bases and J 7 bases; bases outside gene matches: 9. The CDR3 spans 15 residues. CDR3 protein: CASSPPDRVGEKLFF. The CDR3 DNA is TGTGCCAGCAGCCCACCGGACAGGGTGGGTGAAAAACTGTTTTTT.

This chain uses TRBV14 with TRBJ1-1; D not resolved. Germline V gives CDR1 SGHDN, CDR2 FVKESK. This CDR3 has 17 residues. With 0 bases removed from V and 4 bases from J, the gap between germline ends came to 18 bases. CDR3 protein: CASSQDFGLGMSTEAFF. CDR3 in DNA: TGTGCCAGCAGCCAAGATTTCGGACTGGGGATGAGCACTGAAGCTTTCTTT.

The chain's CDR3 is CASSPPRSGSTEAFF. In DNA, the CDR3 is TGTGCCAGCAGTCCACCCCGGAGCGGGAGCACTGAAGCTTTCTTT. This rearrangement joins TRBV6-5 to TRBJ1-1; D call uncertain. The V gene's germline CDR1 is MNHEY and CDR2 SVGAGI. Trimming left V 5 bases short and J 4 bases short, with 17 bases between. The CDR3 has 15 residues.

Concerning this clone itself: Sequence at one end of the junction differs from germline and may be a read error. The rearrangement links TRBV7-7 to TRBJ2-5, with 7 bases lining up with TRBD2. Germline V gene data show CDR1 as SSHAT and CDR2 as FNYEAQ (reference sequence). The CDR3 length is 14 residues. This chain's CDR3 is CASSAAGLQETQYF. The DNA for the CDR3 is TGTGCTAGCAGCGCAGCGGGGCTGCAAGAGACCCAGTACTTC.

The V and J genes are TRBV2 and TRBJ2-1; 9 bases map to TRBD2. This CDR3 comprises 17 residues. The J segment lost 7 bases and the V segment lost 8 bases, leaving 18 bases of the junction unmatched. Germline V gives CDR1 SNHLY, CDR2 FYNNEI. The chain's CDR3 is CASGELAWASGVNEQFF. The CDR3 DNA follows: TGTGCCAGCGGCGAGCTAGCCTGGGCTAGCGGGGTGAATGAGCAGTTCTTC.

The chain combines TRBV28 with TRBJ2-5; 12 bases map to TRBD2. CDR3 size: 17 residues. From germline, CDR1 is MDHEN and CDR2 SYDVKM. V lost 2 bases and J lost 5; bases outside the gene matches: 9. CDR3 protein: CASSLGLAGGPWETQYF. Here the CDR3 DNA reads TGTGCCAGCAGTTTAGGCCTAGCGGGGGGGCCATGGGAGACCCAGTACTTC.

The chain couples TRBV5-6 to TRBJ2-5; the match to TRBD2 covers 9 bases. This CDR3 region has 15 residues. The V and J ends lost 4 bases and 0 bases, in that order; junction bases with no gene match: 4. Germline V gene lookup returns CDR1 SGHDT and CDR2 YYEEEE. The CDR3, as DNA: TGTGCCAGCAGCCGGCGGGGGGGCCACCAAGAGACCCAGTACTTC. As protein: CASSRRGGHQETQYF.

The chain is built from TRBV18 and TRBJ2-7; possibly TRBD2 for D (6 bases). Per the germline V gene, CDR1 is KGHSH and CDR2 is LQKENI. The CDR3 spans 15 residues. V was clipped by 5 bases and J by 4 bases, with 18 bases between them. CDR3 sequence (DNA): TGTGCCAGCTCAGACAAATCCGGGACTGAATACGAGCAGTACTTC. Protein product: CASSDKSGTEYEQYF.

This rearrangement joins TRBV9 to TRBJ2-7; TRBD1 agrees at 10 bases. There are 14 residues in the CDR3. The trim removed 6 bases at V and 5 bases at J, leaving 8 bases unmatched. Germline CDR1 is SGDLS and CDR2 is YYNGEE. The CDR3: CASTKGQGSNEQYF. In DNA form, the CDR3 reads TGTGCCAGCACCAAGGGACAGGGGTCAAACGAGCAGTACTTC.

CDR3 sequence (DNA): TGTGCCAGTAGAGGGACAGGTAACAATCAGCCCCAGCATTTT. It encodes CASRGTGNNQPQHF. The chain is built from TRBV19 and TRBJ1-5; 8 nucleotides line up with TRBD1. V was pared by 6 bases and J by 3 bases, with 4 bases of the junction left unmatched. Germline loops: CDR1 LNHDA, CDR2 SQIVND (reference sequence). The CDR3 sequence is 14 residues long.

The CDR3 region has the DNA TGCGCCAGCAGCTCCGGACAGACGAACACTGAAGCTTTCTTT. This encodes CASSSGQTNTEAFF. This rearrangement joins TRBV5-1 to TRBJ1-1, with D possibly being TRBD1 (6 bases). The CDR3 spans 14 residues. CDR1 is SGHRS and CDR2 is YFSETQ in the germline V gene. The ends were cut back, 3 bases at V and 1 base at J, with 10 bases in the middle.

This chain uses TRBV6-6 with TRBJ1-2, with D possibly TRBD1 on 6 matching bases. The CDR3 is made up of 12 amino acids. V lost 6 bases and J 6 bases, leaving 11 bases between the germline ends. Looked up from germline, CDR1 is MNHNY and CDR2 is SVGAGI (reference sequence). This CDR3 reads CASSPDRNGYTF. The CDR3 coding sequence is TGTGCCAGCAGCCCCGACAGGAATGGCTACACCTTC.